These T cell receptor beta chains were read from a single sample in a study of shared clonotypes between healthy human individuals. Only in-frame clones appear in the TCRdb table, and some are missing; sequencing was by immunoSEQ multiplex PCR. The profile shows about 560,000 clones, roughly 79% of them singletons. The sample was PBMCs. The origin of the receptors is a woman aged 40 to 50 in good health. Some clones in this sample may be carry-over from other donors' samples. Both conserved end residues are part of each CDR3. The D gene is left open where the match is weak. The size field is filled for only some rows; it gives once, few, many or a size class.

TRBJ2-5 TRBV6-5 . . TGTGCCAGCAGTTACTCGCAGGGAACTGCTGAGACCCAGTACTTC CASSYSQGTAETQYF
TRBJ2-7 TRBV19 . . TGTGCCAGTAGTGACCCGTACTACGAGCAGTACTTC CASSDPYYEQYF
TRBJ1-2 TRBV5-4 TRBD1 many TGTGCCAGCAGCCTATGGGGGACAGGGGATTCCTATGGCTACACCTTC CASSLWGTGDSYGYTF
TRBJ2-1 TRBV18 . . TGTGCCAGCTCAGGGGGAGTGGGGAATGAGCAGTTCTTC CASSGGVGNEQFF
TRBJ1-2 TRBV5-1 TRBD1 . TGCGCCAGCAGCCCGGGACAGACCTATAACTATGGCTACACCTTC CASSPGQTYNYGYTF
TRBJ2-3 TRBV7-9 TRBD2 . TGTGCCAGCAGCTTCCGACTAGCGGGAGGAGCAGATACGCAGTATTTT CASSFRLAGGADTQYF
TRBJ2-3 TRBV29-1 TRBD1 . TGCAGCGTTGCAGGGGGCCAGGGTAGCTATACAGATACGCAGTATTTT CSVAGGQGSYTDTQYF
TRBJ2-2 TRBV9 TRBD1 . TGTGCCAGCAGCGTCCGGACAGGGGACACCGGGGAGCTGTTTTTT CASSVRTGDTGELFF
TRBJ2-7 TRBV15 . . TGTGCCACCAGCAGAGGCCAAACACAGGGCGGCCAGCAGTACTTC CATSRGQTQGGQQYF
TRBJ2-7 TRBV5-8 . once TGTGCCAGCAGCTCCTACGGGACGGGAAAAACCTACGAGCAGTACTTC CASSSYGTGKTYEQYF
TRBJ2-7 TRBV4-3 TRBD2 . TGCGCCAGCAGCCAAGGGGTTACTAGCGGCAGTACTGAGCAGTACTTC CASSQGVTSGSTEQYF
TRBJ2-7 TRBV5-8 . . TGTGCCAGCAGCTTAGCAGTAGCTGTGTCCTACGAGCAGTACTTC CASSLAVAVSYEQYF
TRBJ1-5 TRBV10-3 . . TGTGCCATCTCCGAAACGGGGATCAATCAGCCCCAGCATTTT CAISETGINQPQHF
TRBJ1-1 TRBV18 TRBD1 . TGTGCCAGCTCACCGGGGGACAGGGAGACTTTCTTT CASSPGDRETFF
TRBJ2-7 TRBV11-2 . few TGTGCCAGCACCTCCGGAGGGGGTAACGAGCAGTACTTC CASTSGGGNEQYF
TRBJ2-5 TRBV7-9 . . TGTGCCAGCAGCTTTATCCTGCTCCAAACGAGGGAGACCCAGTACTTC CASSFILLQTRETQYF
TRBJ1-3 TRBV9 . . TGTGCCAGCAGCATTTTTGGAGGCGGAAACACCATATATTTT CASSIFGGGNTIYF
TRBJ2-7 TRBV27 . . TGTGCCAGCAGCTATAGGATATCCTACGAGCAGTACTTC CASSYRISYEQYF
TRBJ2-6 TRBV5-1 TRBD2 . TGCGCCAGCAGCCTTAGCGGGAGCTCTGGGGCCAACGTCCTGACTTTC CASSLSGSSGANVLTF
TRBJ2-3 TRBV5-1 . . TGCGCCAGCAGCTCAGGAGGACAAAGAGATACGCAGTATTTT CASSSGGQRDTQYF
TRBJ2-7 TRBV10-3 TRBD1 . TGTGCCATCACCGGGGACAGGGGGTCCGACGAGCAGTACTTC CAITGDRGSDEQYF
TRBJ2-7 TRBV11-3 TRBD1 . TGTGCCAGCAGCTTAACTGGGACAGTAAGCGAGCAGTACTTC CASSLTGTVSEQYF
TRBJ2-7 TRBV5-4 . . TGTGCCAGCAGCTCCGGGCTCTCCCCCTACGAGCAGTACTTC CASSSGLSPYEQYF
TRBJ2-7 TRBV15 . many TGTGCCACCAGCAAAGGACAGATGGGGGAGCAGTACTTC CATSKGQMGEQYF
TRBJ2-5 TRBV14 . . TGTGCCAGCAGCACCCAGGGGAGGGAGACCCAGTACTTC CASSTQGRETQYF
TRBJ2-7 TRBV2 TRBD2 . TGTGCCAGCAGCCCGCGACTAGCTCCCCAGGTGAACTTC CASSPRLAPQVNF
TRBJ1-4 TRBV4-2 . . TGTGCCAGCAGCCAAGATCGAGACCGAATCGAAAAACTGTTTTTT CASSQDRDRIEKLFF
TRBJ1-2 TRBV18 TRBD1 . TGTGCCAGCTCACCCTGGGACAGCTACGGCTACACCTTC CASSPWDSYGYTF
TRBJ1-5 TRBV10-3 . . TGTGCCATCAGTGAGTCGGGGGCCGGTGGGCCCCAGCATTTT CAISESGAGGPQHF